A single TCR beta chain is shown here with its context. This clonotype was seen a handful of times. Which antigen it targets is not known. No base quality values were provided; no much bigger clone lies one nucleotide off. TCRdb shows the sequencer as Illumina HiSeq 1500. TCRdb ran its own pipeline on the public reads, namely fastp trimming at Q25 and MiXCR clone calling, and kept in-frame beta chains. Every entry covers one CDR3 protein and lists the most common genes and DNA from its rows. The sample table shows fewer than 200,000 distinct CDR3 sequences, and nearly 9.5% are seen once. Roughly 5% of the sample is in the top ten clones. The data stem from a study of T cell repertoires in cytomegalovirus infection (dated by TCRdb to between 2018 and 2020). Regarding the study in general: Because public TCR beta signatures pointed to carriage of CMV infection together with the matching HLA type, the HLA type of each donor mattered for the analysis.

The trim is 7 bases for V and 1 base for J, with a gap of 22 bases between the germline ends. The CDR3 spans 17 residues, from the cysteine through the phenylalanine. The only DNA kept is the CDR3, 51 bases in frame from the first base. In the germline V gene, CDR1 corresponds to MDHEN and CDR2 to SYDVKM. Overall study outcomes, separate from this receptor: In both this cohort and an independent roughly 350-donor cohort, the cumulative frequency of public TCR beta family members distinguished carriers of CMV infection plus the relevant HLA type. The ex vivo response was dominated by HLA-C-restricted CMV-specific TCR beta clonotypes, which also provided the single most frequent clonotype in two of eight donors.

The origin of this receptor is a human donor in good health (CMV status not recorded). Some clones in this sample may be carry-over from other donors' samples. The chain is encoded by TRBV28 joined to TRBJ1-2; the D gene identity is not certain. Sequenced: PBMCs. The nucleotide sequence is given as TGTGCCAGCACCTCACGTGACAACCCAGCTGTTAACTATGGCTACACCTTC. It encodes CASTSRDNPAVNYGYTF.